The 23 T cell receptor beta chains listed next were all sequenced from one sample in a study of shared clonotypes between healthy human individuals. The data were produced by immunoSEQ multiplex PCR, yet TCRdb's version contains in-frame clones alone and is incomplete. The table records approximately 2.5 million clones, approximately 93% of them present only once. Input material: naive CD4+ T cells from PBMCs. As for subset: CD45RA+ positively selected. The receptors were gathered from a man in his late teens or twenties in good health. Some clones in this sample may be carry-over from other donors' samples.

The genes are TRBV1 and TRBJ2-7; TRBD2 is the table's D call and was not checked against the DNA. TRBV1 is a recognized pseudogene. This CDR3 has 17 residues. The CDR3 loop reads CTSSQDLLAGGKYEQYF. CDR3 coding DNA: TGCACCAGCAGCCAAGATCTACTAGCGGGAGGAAAGTACGAGCAGTACTTC.

The chain joins TRBV5-4 to TRBJ2-4; TRBD2 matches at 7 bases. Germline CDR1 reads SGHNT; CDR2 reads YYREEE (reference sequence). After removal of 4 bases from V and 0 bases from J, the junction contained 7 bases not matched to a gene. This CDR3 spans 16 amino acids. CDR3 DNA: TGTGCCAGCAGCCCAGAAGCGGGGCTAGCCAAAAACATTCAGTACTTC. This translates into CASSPEAGLAKNIQYF. Full variable domain (rest looked up from reference TRBV5-4 and TRBJ2-4): ETGVTQSPTHLIKTRGQQVTLRCSSQSGHNTVSWYQQALGQGPQFIFQYYREEENGRGNFPPRFSGLQFPNYSSELNVNALELDDSALYLCASSPEAGLAKNIQYFGAGTRLSVL.

Written as DNA, the CDR3 is TGTGCCAGTAGTATAAAAAGTCCTAGCGAAGGGGAGACCCAGTACTTC. Translated, it gives CASSIKSPSEGETQYF. This chain links TRBV19 with TRBJ2-5; a possible D gene is TRBD2 (6 bases). With 2 bases removed from V and 5 bases from J, the gap between germline ends came to 18 bases. Germline CDR1 is LNHDA and CDR2 is SQIVND (reference sequence). This CDR3 contains 16 residues.

The chain uses TRBV6-6 and TRBJ2-7, with 9 bases matching TRBD2. Germline V gene data show CDR1 as MNHNY and CDR2 as SVGAGI (reference sequence). Trimming cost V 2 bases and J 3 bases; bases outside gene matches: 5. The CDR3 is 15 residues long. CDR3 sequence reads: CASSYLAGWNYEQYF. The DNA of the CDR3 is TGTGCCAGCAGTTACCTAGCGGGGTGGAACTACGAGCAGTACTTC.

As DNA, the CDR3 is TGTGCCAGCTCACCATCCAGGGAACCCTACGAGCAGTACTTC. It codes for CASSPSREPYEQYF. The rearrangement uses TRBV18 and TRBJ2-7, with a possible D match to TRBD1 (5 bases). CDR1 and CDR2 from the germline V gene are KGHSH and LQKENI. Deletions cut 2 bases from V and 2 bases from J, with 10 bases between. The CDR3 has 14 amino acids.

The CDR3 nucleotides read TGTGCCAGCAGCTTCATTAGAAACACTGAAGCTTTCTTT. This gives the protein CASSFIRNTEAFF. The rearrangement joins TRBV13 to TRBJ1-1; D is unclear. Germline CDR1 is PRHDT and CDR2 is FYEKMQ (reference sequence). CDR3 length: 13 amino acids. Trimming stripped 3 bases from V and 2 bases from J, with 7 bases between.

The CDR3, as DNA: TGTGCCAGCAGCTTGGGCGGACAGACCTATGGCTACACCTTC. Translated: CASSLGGQTYGYTF. V gene TRBV7-3 combines with J gene TRBJ1-2; TRBD1 might be the D (6 bases). V was clipped by 3 bases and J by 4 bases, with 12 bases between them. The length of the CDR3 is 14 residues. Germline CDR1 is SGHTA and CDR2 is FQGTGA.

This chain links TRBV23-1 with TRBJ2-5; 13 bases agree with TRBD2. TRBV23-1 is marked as an open reading frame, function uncertain. The CDR3 spans 18 residues. Germline trimming cut 4 bases from V and 5 bases from J; bases unmatched to any gene: 13. This CDR3 reads CASSLPAPGLAGTETQYF. The DNA for the CDR3 is TGCGCCAGCAGTCTCCCTGCCCCGGGACTAGCGGGGACGGAGACCCAGTACTTC.

The CDR3 here is CAISADSGANVLTF. Here the CDR3 DNA reads TGTGCCATCAGTGCAGACTCTGGGGCCAACGTCCTGACTTTC. The chain recombines TRBV10-3 with TRBJ2-6; no clear D. This CDR3 has 14 amino acids. V shed 4 bases and J shed 0 bases, with 4 bases lying between them. Germline V gives CDR1 ENHRY, CDR2 SYGVKD.

CDR3 sequence (DNA): TGTGCCAGTAGAGCGGGAGGACAGAGTACTCGAAAACTGTTTTTT. The encoded protein is CASRAGGQSTRKLFF. The rearrangement joins TRBV19 to TRBJ1-4; possible D gene TRBD1, 6 bases. The V and J ends lost 6 bases and 10 bases respectively, with 21 bases between them. The CDR3 covers 15 residues. Germline V gene lookup returns CDR1 LNHDA and CDR2 SQIVND (reference sequence).

This rearrangement joins TRBV11-2 to TRBJ2-1; 8 bases agree with TRBD2. The junction had 6 bases not matched to a gene; V was cut back by 5 bases and J by 6 bases. Germline V gene sequence: CDR1 SGHAT, CDR2 FQNNGV. CDR3 length: 14 residues. CDR3 loop: CASSRTSHINEQFF. Here the CDR3 DNA reads TGTGCCAGCAGCCGGACTAGCCATATCAATGAGCAGTTCTTC.

This clone was detected a few times. The chain employs TRBV4-2 and TRBJ2-5; 10 nucleotides match TRBD2. Germline-derived CDR1 and CDR2 are LGHNA and YNFKEQ. This CDR3 spans 15 amino acids. The junction had 2 bases not matched to a gene; V was cut back by 2 bases and J by 2 bases. The CDR3 is CASSQQLAGQETQYF. The CDR3 coding sequence is TGTGCCAGCAGCCAACAACTAGCGGGGCAAGAGACCCAGTACTTC.

The CDR3 nucleotides are TGCGCCACCCAACGGGGCAGGGACACTGAAGCTTTCTTT. Amino acids: CATQRGRDTEAFF. The chain uses TRBV5-1 and TRBJ1-1, with D maybe TRBD1 (5 bases). Trimming shortened V by 9 bases and J by 3 bases, and 15 bases separated the two germline ends. The CDR3 runs 13 residues. Germline-derived CDR1 and CDR2 are SGHRS and YFSETQ. The complete variable domain, with remaining parts taken from reference TRBV5-1 and TRBJ1-1, reads KAGVTQTPRYLIKTRGQQVTLSCSPISGHRSVSWYQQTPGQGLQFLFEYFSETQRNKGNFPGRFSGRQFSNSRSEMNVSTLELGDSALYLCATQRGRDTEAFFGQGTRLTVV.

V and J are TRBV7-2 and TRBJ2-3; 8 bases align to TRBD2. The CDR3 is made up of 16 amino acids. Germline-derived CDR1 and CDR2 are SGHTA and FQGNSA. Trimming removed 5 bases from V and 1 base from J; junction bases left unmatched: 8. The DNA of the CDR3 is TGTGCCAGCAGCCGTGTAGCGGGAAGGGGCACAGATACGCAGTATTTT. Amino acid sequence: CASSRVAGRGTDTQYF. Using reference TRBV7-2 and TRBJ2-3 for the parts outside the CDR3, the full variable domain is GAGVSQSPSNKVTEKGKDVELRCDPISGHTALYWYRQSLGQGLEFLIYFQGNSAPDKSGLPSDRFSAERTGGSVSTLTIQRTQQEDSAVYLCASSRVAGRGTDTQYFGPGTRLTVL.

This chain links TRBV28 with TRBJ2-5; no clear D. CDR1 MDHEN and CDR2 SYDVKM come from the germline V gene. Trimming took off 6 bases at V and 0 bases at J, with 14 bases between the two ends. The CDR3 runs to 15 residues. CDR3 sequence: CASSPGRPHQETQYF. CDR3 nucleotide sequence: TGTGCCAGCAGCCCCGGGCGGCCACACCAAGAGACCCAGTACTTC.

This rearrangement joins TRBV7-3 to TRBJ2-7; 8 nucleotides match TRBD2. Germline CDR1 and CDR2: SGHTA and FQGTGA. This CDR3 has 16 residues. The junction had 9 bases not matched to a gene; V was cut back by 5 bases and J by 0 bases. The CDR3 DNA is TGTGCCAGCAGCGGACCGGGACTAGGGAACTCCTACGAGCAGTACTTC. It specifies CASSGPGLGNSYEQYF.

The CDR3 loop is CASSPGARSPYNEQFF. The CDR3 coding sequence is TGCGCCAGCAGCCCGGGGGCCCGGTCCCCGTACAATGAGCAGTTCTTC. The rearrangement joins TRBV5-1 to TRBJ2-1; D is tentatively TRBD1 or TRBD2 (6 bases each). Per the germline V gene, CDR1 is SGHRS and CDR2 is YFSETQ. The CDR3 length is 16 residues. Trimming removed 4 bases at V and 4 bases at J, with 18 bases between.

The CDR3: CASSLVGTDLQPQHF. In DNA form, the CDR3 reads TGTGCCAGCAGCTTAGTCGGGACTGATTTGCAGCCCCAGCATTTT. The chain carries TRBV7-9 and TRBJ1-5; tentatively, D is TRBD1 (5 bases). The V end was cut by 1 base, the J end by 7 bases, with 14 bases between. In germline, CDR1 is SEHNR, CDR2 FQNEAQ (reference sequence). This CDR3 has 15 amino acids.

This sequence joins TRBV7-3 and TRBJ2-3; D is unclear. From germline, CDR1 is SGHTA and CDR2 FQGTGA. With 2 bases removed from V and 5 bases from J, the gap between germline ends came to 8 bases. The CDR3 extends over 13 amino acids. CDR3 nucleotide sequence: TGTGCCAGCAGCTTAGTACCGGTAGATACGCAGTATTTT. Protein product: CASSLVPVDTQYF.

As concerns this clone: This CDR3 is also generated by other DNA sequences in the sample. This chain uses TRBV5-1 with TRBJ2-5, with 8 nucleotides matching TRBD1. V lost 0 bases and J lost 4; bases outside the gene matches: 2. There are 14 residues in the CDR3. Germline V gives CDR1 SGHRS, CDR2 YFSETQ. In DNA form, the CDR3 reads TGCGCCAGCAGCTTGGAAGGACAGGGAGAGACCCAGTACTTC. Translation gives CASSLEGQGETQYF.

The chain joins TRBV7-9 to TRBJ1-3; 7 bases map to TRBD1. The trim removed 5 bases at V and 2 bases at J, leaving 6 bases unmatched. Germline CDR1 SEHNR, CDR2 FQNEAQ (reference sequence). This CDR3 spans 15 amino acids. The DNA of the CDR3 is TGTGCCAGCAGCCGACAGGGAGGCCCTGGAAACACCATATATTTT. Its translation is CASSRQGGPGNTIYF. The variable domain in full, completed from reference TRBV7-9 and TRBJ1-3, reads DTGVSQNPRHKITKRGQNVTFRCDPISEHNRLYWYRQTLGQGPEFLTYFQNEAQLEKSRLLSDRFSAERPKGSFSTLEIQRTEQGDSAMYLCASSRQGGPGNTIYFGEGSWLTVV.

The chain couples TRBV7-6 to TRBJ1-1; 8 bases are shared with TRBD1. CDR3 length equals 15 residues. J gave up 1 base and V 4 bases, and 5 bases lay outside the gene matches. Germline CDR1 and CDR2: SGHVS and FNYEAQ. The CDR3 here is CASSSQGAANTEAFF. The CDR3 DNA reads as TGTGCCAGCAGCTCCCAGGGGGCAGCGAACACTGAAGCTTTCTTT.

The rearrangement uses TRBV6-4 and TRBJ2-2; 7 bases are shared with TRBD1. Germline lookup yields CDR1 MRHNA and CDR2 SNTAGT. Unmatched junction bases numbered 6, after V lost 8 bases and J lost 3 bases. The CDR3 extends over 14 amino acids. DNA for the CDR3: TGTGCCAGCTCCCGGGACAGAGACACCGGGGAGCTGTTTTTT. Amino acid sequence: CASSRDRDTGELFF.